The 24 T cell receptor beta chains below were found in one sample sequenced in a study of human T cells and chemical hapten exposure. TCRdb reprocessed the RACE reads with MiXCR, giving one entry per CDR3 protein. The sample carries roughly 100,000 distinct CDR3 sequences, 30% to 35% recorded once. The sample's time point: patch test 3, about 24 weeks after DPC sensitization. The treatment was: therapeutic diphenylcyclopropenone sensitization with weekly scalp DPC. The sequenced sample was whole blood, obtained in connection with sensitization to the hapten diphenylcyclopropenone (DPC). The receptors derive from a man aged 35-49 years with alopecia areata. Some clones in this sample may be carry-over from other donors' samples.

This clonotype was detected only once. V and J are TRBV12-3 or TRBV12-4 and TRBJ1-5; 7 nucleotides agree with TRBD1. The CDR3 loop spans 13 amino acids. V lost 5 bases and J lost 8; bases outside the gene matches: 6. CDR3 in DNA: TGTGCCAGCAGTCCTGGGACAGTTGAGCCCCAGCATTTT. Translation gives CASSPGTVEPQHF.

The chain joins TRBV6-1 to TRBJ1-5; 8 bases are a match to TRBD1. CDR1 is MNHNS and CDR2 is SASEGT in the germline V gene. Trimming took 2 bases from V and 1 from J; bases not matched to a gene: 7. This CDR3 region has 17 residues. The CDR3 DNA reads TGTGCCAGCAGTGAACAGGTGGACAGGGTGAGCAATCAGCCCCAGCATTTT. It codes for CASSEQVDRVSNQPQHF.

J is TRBJ1-2 and V is TRBV30; D uncertain. CDR1 is GTSNPN, CDR2 SVGIG, per germline (reference sequence). This CDR3 is built from 11 residues. Between the trimmed V and J ends, which lost 2 bases and 4 bases, there was a span of 5 bases. CDR3: CAWSSIYGYTF. The CDR3 bases are TGTGCCTGGAGTTCAATCTATGGCTACACCTTC.

The chain employs TRBV30 and TRBJ2-3, with D maybe TRBD2 (6 bases). The CDR3 runs to 15 residues. CDR1 is GTSNPN, CDR2 SVGIG, per germline (reference sequence). Trimming pared 1 base from V and 6 bases from J, leaving 17 bases between. The DNA for the CDR3 is TGTGCCTGGAGTGCTATGCTAGCGACATACGATACGCAGTATTTT. Protein: CAWSAMLATYDTQYF.

For the CDR3, the DNA is TGCAGCGTTGCCATTAGTGCCCAAAAGAGCTCCTACAATGAGCAGTTCTTC. Protein: CSVAISAQKSSYNEQFF. The gene calls are TRBV29-1 and TRBJ2-1; D is ambiguous. This CDR3 region has 17 residues. V was trimmed by 4 bases and J by 0 bases, leaving 19 bases between them. Per the germline V gene, CDR1 is SQVTM and CDR2 is ANQGSEA.

This clonotype has just a few counts. As DNA, the CDR3 is TGCAGCGTCGCCTTTAGGGGCACTGAAGCTTTCTTT. Its protein is CSVAFRGTEAFF. The chain has TRBV29-1 and TRBJ1-1; TRBD1 is a possible D gene (5 bases). V gave up 6 bases and J gave up 4 bases, with 12 bases separating them. This CDR3 region has 12 residues. The germline V gene encodes CDR1 SQVTM and CDR2 ANQGSEA.

The chain is built from TRBV7-2 and TRBJ2-4, with TRBD2 as a possible D gene (7 bases). Between the trimmed V and J ends, which lost 1 base and 3 bases, there was a span of 13 bases. The CDR3 runs to 16 residues. Germline lookup yields CDR1 SGHTA and CDR2 FQGNSA. The CDR3 protein is CASSLDGGAGKNIQYF. The CDR3 coding sequence is TGTGCCAGCAGCTTAGATGGGGGGGCCGGCAAAAACATTCAGTACTTC.

The chain combines TRBV6-6 with TRBJ2-1; TRBD2 aligns across 14 bases. Trimming took 4 bases from V and 3 from J; bases not matched to a gene: 8. The CDR3 runs 18 residues. Germline V lookup: CDR1 MNHNY, CDR2 SVGAGI (reference sequence). CDR3 DNA sequence: TGTGCCAGCAGTTTCCCCCCCGGGACTAGCGGGAGCTACAATGAGCAGTTCTTC. It yields the protein CASSFPPGTSGSYNEQFF.

There are a few counts of this clonotype. The chain is built from TRBV7-9 and TRBJ2-1; no definite D call. The CDR3 covers 17 residues. Germline CDR1 SEHNR, CDR2 FQNEAQ (reference sequence). V was cut by 2 bases and J by 4 bases, with 18 bases left in between. In DNA, the CDR3 is TGTGCCAGCAGCTTAAATTCGCTTGGTCAGCGTTACAATGAGCAGTTCTTC. Translation gives CASSLNSLGQRYNEQFF.

This chain connects TRBV27 to TRBJ1-1; D possibly corresponds to TRBD1 (5 bases). Germline CDR1 reads MNHEY; CDR2 reads SMNVEV (reference sequence). The CDR3 runs to 17 residues. Trimming took off 8 bases at V and 1 base at J, with 23 bases between the two ends. Here the CDR3 reads CASYPVVAGTANTEAFF. Written as DNA, the CDR3 is TGTGCCAGCTATCCCGTCGTCGCGGGGACGGCGAACACTGAAGCTTTCTTT.

This clonotype occurred once. This sequence joins TRBV7-9 and TRBJ2-4; perhaps TRBD1 as D (5 bases). The CDR3 totals 17 residues. The V gene lost 2 bases and the J gene lost 0 bases, with 14 bases spanning the gap. Germline V gene lookup returns CDR1 SEHNR and CDR2 FQNEAQ (reference sequence). CDR3 sequence: CASSLYIDSLAKNIQYF. The CDR3 DNA sequence: TGTGCCAGCAGCTTATATATCGACAGCCTAGCCAAAAACATTCAGTACTTC.

In this sample, this clonotype turned up many times. The J gene is TRBJ2-3, the V gene TRBV29-1; D ambiguous. Deletions cut 8 bases from V and 3 bases from J, with 9 bases between. This CDR3 is 11 amino acids long. Germline V gene sequence: CDR1 SQVTM, CDR2 ANQGSEA. The CDR3, as DNA: TGCAGCATCATTATAACAGATACGCAGTATTTT. Amino acid sequence: CSIIITDTQYF.

V and J are TRBV20-1 and TRBJ2-5; 7 positions match TRBD2. Germline V gene data show CDR1 as DFQATT and CDR2 as SNEGSKA (reference sequence). CDR3 length: 14 amino acids. V gave up 6 bases and J gave up 5 bases; unmatched junction bases: 12. This chain's CDR3 is CSARTGRAWETQYF. In DNA form, the CDR3 reads TGCAGTGCACGGACGGGGAGGGCCTGGGAGACCCAGTACTTC.

This clonotype came up a few times. The gene calls are TRBV20-1 and TRBJ2-1; the D is unclear. The V gene lost 3 bases and the J gene lost 0 bases, with 12 bases spanning the gap. Germline CDR1 is DFQATT and CDR2 is SNEGSKA (reference sequence). This CDR3 spans 15 amino acids. As DNA, the CDR3 is TGCAGTGCTAGGCAACCAAGCCGCTCCTACAATGAGCAGTTCTTC. Translating gives CSARQPSRSYNEQFF.

The chain joins TRBV7-3 to TRBJ2-1, with 7 bases identical to TRBD1. The CDR3 has 17 amino acids. Germline lookup yields CDR1 SGHTA and CDR2 FQGTGA. Trimming removed 4 bases from V and 3 bases from J; junction bases left unmatched: 12. For the CDR3, the DNA is TGTGCCAGCAGCTCCTACTCCTACAGGGGATGCTACAATGAGCAGTTCTTC. It encodes CASSSYSYRGCYNEQFF. Full variable domain (missing parts from reference TRBV7-3 and TRBJ2-1): GAGVSQTPSNKVTEKGKYVELRCDPISGHTALYWYRQSLGQGPEFLIYFQGTGAADDSGLPNDRFFAVRPEGSVSTLKIQRTERGDSAVYLCASSSYSYRGCYNEQFFGPGTRLTVL.

J is TRBJ2-5 and V is TRBV14, with a possible D match to TRBD2 (5 bases). Germline CDR1 and CDR2: SGHDN and FVKESK. This CDR3 contains 15 residues. V lost 0 bases and J 0 bases, leaving 8 bases between the germline ends. CDR3 in DNA: TGTGCCAGCAGCCAAGACAGGAGGTACCAAGAGACCCAGTACTTC. Protein product: CASSQDRRYQETQYF. The variable domain in full, completed from reference TRBV14 and TRBJ2-5, reads EAGVTQFPSHSVIEKGQTVTLRCDPISGHDNLYWYRRVMGKEIKFLLHFVKESKQDESGMPNNRFLAERTGGTYSTLKVQPAELEDSGVYFCASSQDRRYQETQYFGPGTRLLVL.

The V call is TRBV7-9, the J call TRBJ2-1; perhaps TRBD1 as D (6 bases). Germline CDR1 reads SEHNR; CDR2 reads FQNEAQ (reference sequence). The V and J ends lost 5 bases and 10 bases respectively, with 15 bases between them. There are 13 residues in the CDR3. The CDR3 sequence: CASSRGGSPEQFF. The CDR3 DNA sequence: TGTGCCAGCAGCCGAGGGGGTAGCCCGGAGCAGTTCTTC.

The CDR3 coding sequence is TGCAGTGCAAGTGCCGGGACTAGCGTCTTCCACGAGCAGTACGTC. Protein product: CSASAGTSVFHEQYV. The rearrangement uses TRBV20-1 and TRBJ2-7, with 10 bases that match TRBD2. This CDR3 region has 15 residues. After removal of 6 bases from V and 5 bases from J, the junction contained 13 bases not matched to a gene. Germline V gene sequence: CDR1 DFQATT, CDR2 SNEGSKA (reference sequence).

This clonotype was recorded a few times. This chain links TRBV12-3 or TRBV12-4 with TRBJ2-3; perhaps D is TRBD1 or TRBD2 (5 bases each). V was clipped by 8 bases and J by 1 base, with 13 bases between them. The CDR3 is 14 residues long. CDR3 sequence (DNA): TGTGCCAGCGGACCGGGGCATCGCACAGATACGCAGTATTTT. Translated: CASGPGHRTDTQYF.

V gene TRBV28 combines with J gene TRBJ2-7, with D tentatively TRBD2 (6 bases). CDR1 MDHEN and CDR2 SYDVKM come from the germline V gene. The V and J ends lost 4 bases and 4 bases respectively, with 8 bases between them. The CDR3 runs 12 residues. The CDR3 DNA is TGTGCCAGCAGTTCCCGGGGGTACGAGCAGTACTTC. Translation: CASSSRGYEQYF.

The chain uses TRBV27 and TRBJ1-1; D is ambiguous. V gave up 2 bases and J gave up 5 bases, with 15 bases separating them. Germline CDR1 reads MNHEY; CDR2 reads SMNVEV (reference sequence). This CDR3 spans 15 amino acids. The CDR3 DNA reads as TGTGCCAGCAGTTTACTGAGCGTAGGTAGGACTGAAGCTTTCTTT. It specifies CASSLLSVGRTEAFF.

The gene calls are TRBV2 and TRBJ1-3; no clear D gene. Looked up from germline, CDR1 is SNHLY and CDR2 is FYNNEI. The CDR3 contains 13 residues. V dropped 7 bases and J dropped 1 base, with 8 bases sitting between them. The CDR3 is CASKKWSGNTIYF. In DNA form, the CDR3 reads TGTGCCAGCAAAAAGTGGTCTGGAAACACCATATATTTT.

This rearrangement joins TRBV24-1 to TRBJ2-7, with a possible D match to TRBD2 (6 bases). The CDR3 loop spans 13 amino acids. Trimming took 9 bases from V and 3 from J, leaving 14 bases between them. The germline gives CDR1 KGHDR, CDR2 SFDVKD. The chain's CDR3 is CATSGPGVYEQYV. CDR3 DNA sequence: TGTGCCACCTCCGGTCCGGGGGTCTACGAGCAGTACGTC.

The chain is built from TRBV29-1 and TRBJ1-1; 9 nucleotides agree with TRBD1. Trimming took 3 bases from V and 3 from J; bases not matched to a gene: 5. The CDR3 is made up of 14 amino acids. In germline, CDR1 is SQVTM, CDR2 ANQGSEA. The CDR3: CSVEMGQGYTEAFF. The CDR3 DNA follows: TGCAGCGTTGAGATGGGACAGGGCTACACTGAAGCTTTCTTT.